This T cell receptor beta chain was retrieved from a study of cytomegalovirus exposure and HLA in healthy donors. Of note for this clone: What it recognizes is unknown.

Study-level points and caveats: The study labeled 150 to 200 TCR beta chains cytomegalovirus-associated. The classifier was said to identify cytomegalovirus status with high specificity and sensitivity.

Germline trimming cut 2 bases from V and 10 bases from J; bases unmatched to any gene: 8. Germline V gene lookup returns CDR1 MDHEN and CDR2 SYDVKM. The CDR3 totals 14 residues. The assay was immunoSEQ multiplex PCR, and TCRdb's table has in-frame clones only and misses some. The data hold about 360,000 clones, with just over 85% observed a single time. This TCR derives from a woman aged 18-29 years in good health and CMV-seronegative. Sequencing was done on a sample of PBMCs. The chain has TRBV28 and TRBJ2-4; 7 nucleotides align to TRBD1. CDR3 in amino acids: CASSLSPDRAIQYF. CDR3 sequence (DNA): TGTGCCAGCAGTTTAAGCCCTGACAGGGCTATTCAGTACTTC. Full variable domain (missing parts from reference TRBV28 and TRBJ2-4): DVKVTQSSRYLVKRTGEKVFLECVQDMDHENMFWYRQDPGLGLRLIYFSYDVKMKEKGDIPEGYSVSREKKERFSLILESASTNQTSMYLCASSLSPDRAIQYFGAGTRLSVL.